The T cell receptor (beta chain) described here comes from a study of regulatory T cells in long-lasting Graves disease. General study results and limits: Favored gene segments in persistent disease were TRBV28, TRBJ1-2 and TRBJ2-5.

This CDR3 has 13 amino acids. Germline-derived CDR1 and CDR2 are LNHNV and YYDKDF (reference sequence). The V and J ends lost 0 bases and 8 bases respectively, with 10 bases between them. Arm-PCR of CDR3 regions and iRepertoire HTBI primers were the basis on which TCR beta libraries were built. TCRdb fed the multiplex PCR reads into MiXCR, producing one record per CDR3 protein. The repertoire holds around 450,000 distinct CDR3 sequences, with about 15% as singletons. Time point specified: newly diagnosed GD, antithyroid drugs for less than 3 months. The TCR library used RNA extracted from PBMCs. This clonotype has a handful of counts. No antigen is known for it. These sequences were also reported in another study, on T cells in Graves' hyperthyroidism and ophthalmopathy.

Material: peripheral blood mononuclear cells (PBMCs), obtained at new diagnosis, from a patient treated with antithyroid drugs. The TCR comes from a woman in her 30s with Graves disease. This sequence joins TRBV15 and TRBJ1-2; D call uncertain. The CDR3 protein is CATSRERIGGYTF. CDR3 nucleotides: TGTGCCACCAGCAGAGAGCGGATCGGCGGCTACACCTTC.